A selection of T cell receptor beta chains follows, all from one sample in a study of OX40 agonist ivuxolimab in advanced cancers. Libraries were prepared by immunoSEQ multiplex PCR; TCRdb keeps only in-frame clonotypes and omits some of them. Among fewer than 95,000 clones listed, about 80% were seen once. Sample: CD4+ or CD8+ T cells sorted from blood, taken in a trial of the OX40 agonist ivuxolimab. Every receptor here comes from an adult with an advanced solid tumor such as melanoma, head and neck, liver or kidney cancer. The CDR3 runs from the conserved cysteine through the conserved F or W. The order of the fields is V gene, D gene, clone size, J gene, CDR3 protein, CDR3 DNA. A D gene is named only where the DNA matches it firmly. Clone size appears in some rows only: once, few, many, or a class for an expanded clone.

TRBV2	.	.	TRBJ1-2	CASIGPPIGYGYTF	TGTGCCAGCATAGGCCCCCCTATTGGCTATGGCTACACCTTC
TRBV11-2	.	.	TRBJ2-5	CASRYRGGVGETQYF	TGTGCCAGCAGATACAGAGGGGGGGTCGGTGAGACCCAGTACTTC
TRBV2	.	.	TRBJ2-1	CASSEWALSYNEQFF	TGTGCCAGCAGCGAATGGGCACTGTCCTACAATGAGCAGTTCTTC
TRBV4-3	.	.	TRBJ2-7	CASSRGAGNSYEQYF	TGCGCCAGCAGCCGCGGTGCTGGGAATTCCTACGAGCAGTACTTC
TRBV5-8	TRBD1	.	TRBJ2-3	CASSRGTGHTDTQYF	TGTGCCAGCAGCCGGGGGACAGGGCACACAGATACGCAGTATTTT
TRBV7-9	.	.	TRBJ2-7	CASSPRSESYEQYF	TGTGCCAGCAGCCCCCGATCCGAATCCTACGAGCAGTACTTC
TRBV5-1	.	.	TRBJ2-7	CASSVDGTYEQYF	TGCGCCAGCAGCGTGGACGGAACCTACGAGCAGTACTTC
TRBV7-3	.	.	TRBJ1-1	CASSLDSGSMNTEAFF	TGTGCCAGCAGCTTAGACTCCGGTAGCATGAACACTGAAGCTTTCTTT
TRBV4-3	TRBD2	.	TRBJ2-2	CASSQEAGGLFTGELFF	TGCGCCAGCAGCCAAGAAGCGGGGGGGTTGTTCACCGGGGAGCTGTTTTTT
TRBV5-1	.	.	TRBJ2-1	CASSLGANSYNEQFF	TGCGCCAGCAGCTTGGGGGCGAACTCCTACAATGAGCAGTTCTTC
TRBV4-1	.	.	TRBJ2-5	CASSQVQKQETQYF	TGCGCCAGCAGCCAGGTTCAGAAACAAGAGACCCAGTACTTC
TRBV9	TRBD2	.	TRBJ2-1	CASSVEGVWREGSYNEQFF	TGTGCCAGCAGCGTAGAAGGGGTCTGGCGGGAGGGCTCCTACAATGAGCAGTTCTTC
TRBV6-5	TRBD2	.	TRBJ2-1	CASSYSAASGRDEQFF	TGTGCCAGCAGTTACTCGGCCGCTAGCGGTCGCGATGAGCAGTTCTTC
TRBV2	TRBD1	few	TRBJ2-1	CASSESPGGGEQFF	TGTGCCAGCAGTGAAAGTCCAGGGGGCGGTGAGCAGTTCTTC
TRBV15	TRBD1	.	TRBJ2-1	CATSTGDRGNEQFF	TGTGCCACCAGCACGGGAGACAGGGGGAATGAGCAGTTCTTC
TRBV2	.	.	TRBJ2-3	CASSDPRGAYTDTQYF	TGTGCCAGCAGTGATCCCCGGGGGGCATACACAGATACGCAGTATTTT
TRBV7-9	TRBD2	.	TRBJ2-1	CASSSTSGTSSYNEQFF	TGTGCCAGCAGCTCAACCTCCGGGACTAGCTCCTACAATGAGCAGTTCTTC
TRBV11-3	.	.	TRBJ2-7	CASSLGIGGEQYF	TGTGCCAGCAGCTTAGGTATAGGTGGTGAGCAGTACTTC
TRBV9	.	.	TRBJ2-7	CASSLGGHRSYEQYF	TGTGCCAGCAGCTTGGGGGGGCACCGCTCCTACGAGCAGTACTTC
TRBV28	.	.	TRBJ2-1	CASSSHNPGPEQFF	TGTGCCAGCAGTTCTCACAACCCAGGGCCTGAGCAGTTCTTC
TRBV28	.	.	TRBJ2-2	CASSPPGNAPSRNTGELFF	TGTGCCAGCAGCCCTCCTGGGAATGCACCATCAAGGAACACCGGGGAGCTGTTTTTT
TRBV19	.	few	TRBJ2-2	CASSNLQGANTGELFF	TGTGCCAGTAGTAACCTTCAGGGTGCGAACACCGGGGAGCTGTTTTTT
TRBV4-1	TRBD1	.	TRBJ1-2	CASSPPVGGTGIQNYGYTF	TGCGCCAGCAGCCCCCCAGTTGGAGGGACAGGGATACAAAACTATGGCTACACCTTC
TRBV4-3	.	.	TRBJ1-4	CASSPRADATNEKLFF	TGCGCCAGCAGCCCCCGGGCAGACGCAACTAATGAAAAACTGTTTTTT
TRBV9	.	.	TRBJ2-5	CASSVTMGPQETQYF	TGTGCCAGCAGCGTAACAATGGGACCCCAAGAGACCCAGTACTTC
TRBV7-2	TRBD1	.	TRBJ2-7	CASSLGQGARRSYEQYF	TGTGCCAGCAGCTTAGGACAGGGGGCGCGTCGGTCCTACGAGCAGTACTTC
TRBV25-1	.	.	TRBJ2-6	CASSDQGSGANVLTF	TGTGCCAGCAGTGACCAAGGCTCTGGGGCCAACGTCCTGACTTTC
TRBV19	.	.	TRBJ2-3	CASSSSGQFTDTQYF	TGTGCCAGTAGTTCGTCGGGACAATTCACAGATACGCAGTATTTT
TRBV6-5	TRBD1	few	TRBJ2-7	CASSYWTGPYEQYF	TGTGCCAGCAGTTACTGGACAGGGCCCTACGAGCAGTACTTC
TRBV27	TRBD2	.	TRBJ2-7	CASRGAGGLTYEQYF	TGTGCCAGCAGGGGAGCGGGAGGGCTAACCTACGAGCAGTACTTC
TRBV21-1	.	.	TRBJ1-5	CASTKGQDPNQPQHF	TGTGCCAGCACCAAGGGGCAGGATCCCAATCAGCCCCAGCATTTT
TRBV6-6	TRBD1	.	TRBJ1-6	CASSFGQGSNSPLHF	TGTGCCAGCAGTTTTGGACAGGGGTCCAATTCACCCCTCCACTTT
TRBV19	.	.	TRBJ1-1	CASSIDLLGRPQETEAFF	TGTGCCAGTAGTATAGATCTATTAGGCAGGCCGCAGGAGACTGAAGCTTTCTTT
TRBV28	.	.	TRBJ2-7	CASSLQAYEQYF	TGTGCCAGCAGTTTACAGGCCTACGAGCAGTACTTC
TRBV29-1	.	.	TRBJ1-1	CSVEVRATEAFF	TGCAGCGTTGAAGTCAGGGCCACTGAAGCTTTCTTT
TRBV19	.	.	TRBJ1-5	CASSIERNQPQHF	TGTGCCAGTAGTATAGAACGCAATCAGCCCCAGCATTTT
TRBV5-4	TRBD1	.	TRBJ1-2	CASSLVSTGDGYTF	TGTGCCAGCAGCTTGGTTTCGACAGGGGATGGCTACACCTTC